This T cell receptor beta chain originates from a study of cytomegalovirus exposure and HLA in healthy donors. The table lists this clone with a few counts. PCR primers comprised 60 Vbeta and 13 Jbeta primers. TCRdb keeps only in-frame clones here, not all; method: immunoSEQ multiplex PCR. The sample holds approximately 160,000 clones; over 75% are singletons and the top ten take approximately 2%. The CDR3 sequence is 15 residues long. Trimming stripped 2 bases from V and 3 bases from J, with 11 bases between. Looked up from germline, CDR1 is SGDLS and CDR2 is YYNGEE. This clonotype was sampled from a woman in her late teens or twenties in good health and CMV-seronegative. Source material: PBMCs. The chain has TRBV9 and TRBJ2-2, with a tentative D call TRBD2 (6 bases). CDR3 amino acids: CASSVGGAYTGELFF. The CDR3 DNA sequence: TGTGCCAGCAGCGTTGGAGGGGCCTACACCGGGGAGCTGTTTTTT.